This TCR beta chain is drawn from a study of patients and donors after allogeneic stem cell transplantation. The V end lost 7 bases, the J end lost 7 bases, and 10 bases lay between the germline ends. Germline V gene lookup returns CDR1 MNHEY and CDR2 SVGAGI. This CDR3 comprises 12 residues. TCRdb used MiXCR to reprocess the RT-PCR reads, holding one entry per CDR3 protein. The sample lists about 230,000 distinct CDR3 sequences, roughly 13% occurring once. This clonotype has only a few counts. Sequencing was carried out using blood, either unsorted or a sorted T cell fraction (not recorded which). The origin of this receptor is a human donor who was either an allogeneic HSCT recipient or a stem cell or donor lymphocyte infusion donor (not recorded which). It is not recorded whose cells these are; they may come from a transplant donor. The genes are TRBV6-5 and TRBJ1-4; D ambiguous. The CDR3 coding sequence is TGTGCCAGCATTACCCAGGCTGAAAAACTGTTTTTT. Its protein is CASITQAEKLFF.